This record looks at one T cell receptor (beta chain) sequence and its context. Its antigen is still unknown. These data originate in a study of somatic mutations in cytotoxic T cells in rheumatoid arthritis. Regarding the study as a whole: There was no significant difference in CD8+ T-cell clonality between rheumatoid arthritis patients and age-matched healthy controls.

Some clones are missing from TCRdb's copy, which holds only in-frame ones; the method was immunoSEQ multiplex PCR. The repertoire has about 10,000 clones, 85% of them found once; the top ten carry about 7.6%. Isolating CD4+ and CD8+ cells involved positive magnetic bead selection on an AutoMACS. Their purity was then checked by flow cytometry. The sequence was collected from an adult with rheumatoid arthritis. Source material: CD8+ T cells sorted from blood.

CDR3 sequence reads: CASSIVPGYTF. As DNA, the CDR3 is TGTGCCAGCAGTATTGTCCCGGGCTACACCTTC. The chain couples TRBV6-1 to TRBJ1-2; D is uncertain. Trimming pared 5 bases from V and 8 bases from J, leaving 9 bases between. The CDR3 loop spans 11 amino acids. In germline, CDR1 is MNHNS, CDR2 SASEGT.